This TCR beta chain is from a study of blood T cell repertoires in COVID-19. Looking at the study overall: Acute and convalescent COVID-19 specimens originated in the United States, Italy and Spain.

Original handling: It was from reference gene primer amplification that nucleated cell counts were estimated. Measured with immunoSEQ multiplex PCR; TCRdb has only the in-frame clones, and not every one. The DNA gave D and trimming, while V, J and clone size come from that table. The data show some 46,000 clones, roughly 80% seen once. Trimming cost V 5 bases and J 0 bases; bases outside gene matches: 5. This CDR3 is built from 14 residues. Germline V CDR1 and CDR2: SGHRS, YFSETQ. This clone has just a few counts. The chain recombines TRBV5-1 with TRBJ2-7; 7 bases are shared with TRBD2. Sequenced sample: peripheral blood. The clonotype was recovered from a man in his 60s with active COVID-19. CDR3 DNA sequence: TGCGCCAGCAGGCCCGGGACTACCTCCTACGAGCAGTACTTC. Translation gives CASRPGTTSYEQYF.